The clone carrying this TCR beta chain was seen only a few times. What it recognizes is unknown. V was trimmed by 0 bases and J by 9 bases, leaving 12 bases between them. The CDR3 has 15 residues. Germline CDR1 and CDR2: MGHRA and YSYEKL. This sample is part of a study of blood T cells in healthy people across ages. Each donor supplied roughly 9 milliliters of peripheral blood. Primers used in a second PCR of roughly 6 to 12 cycles were a sample-barcoded 5' primer and a J-beta primer mix. A single record per CDR3 protein comes from TCRdb applying MiXCR to the 5' RACE reads. The table includes more than 500,000 distinct CDR3 sequences, about a quarter detected once. Overall study findings and caveats: Relative to aged donors, long-lived donors carried more naive CD4+ cells and displayed higher diversity. A roughly linear fall in TCR beta diversity per million T cells was seen with increasing age.

This sample also belongs to another study, concerning T cells of mothers and their children. That report notes: T cell clones that were persistent and microchimeric went undetected.

Sample: blood. The sequence was collected from a boy aged 2 to 9 in good health. The chain combines TRBV4-1 with TRBJ1-6, with D unclear. The CDR3 bases are TGCGCCAGCAGCCAAGATAAGGGTGCCGGTTCACCCCTCCACTTT. It translates to CASSQDKGAGSPLHF.